This entry features one T cell receptor (beta chain) sequence. Its specificity is unknown. The data were obtained in a study of cytomegalovirus exposure and HLA in healthy donors. Study-level results: An analysis done earlier found most TCR beta V segments productive about 90% or about 30% of the time. Analyzed later, association rates of TCRs varied across HLA loci, with DRB1 most and HLA-C fewest. Later analysis demonstrated an association between a missense DCLRE1C variant and TCR beta V- and J-gene trimming. Analyses of presence/absence relied on an assumption of roughly uniform sequencing depth across donors.

The CDR3 has 15 residues. Trimming cost V 4 bases and J 1 base; bases outside gene matches: 2. CDR1 is SEHNR and CDR2 is FQNEAQ in the germline V gene (reference sequence). With 60 Vbeta and 13 Jbeta primers, the PCR was carried out. Profiling relied on immunoSEQ multiplex PCR, and the TCRdb table lists in-frame clones only, not all of them. There are roughly 120,000 clones in the sample; about 80% occur only once, and 3.3% lies in the top ten. This clonotype was obtained from a male donor in good health and CMV-seronegative. The sample was PBMCs. This chain connects TRBV7-9 to TRBJ2-3, with TRBD2 matching over 10 bases. The chain's CDR3 is CASSSTSGGTDTQYF. Written as DNA, the CDR3 is TGTGCCAGCAGCTCCACTAGCGGGGGCACAGATACGCAGTATTTT.